These 27 T cell receptor beta chains were sequenced from one sample in a study of blood T cell repertoires in COVID-19. Repertoires were generated with immunoSEQ multiplex PCR, while TCRdb's copy carries only in-frame clones and drops some. This sample has around 380,000 clones; around 87% occur once, and the top ten carry approximately 1.3%. What was sequenced was PBMCs or T cells enriched from blood (not recorded which). Receptors originate from a young man who had recovered from COVID-19.

J is TRBJ1-5 and V is TRBV19, with 12 bases matching TRBD1. This CDR3 is built from 18 residues. Trimming took 3 bases from V and 3 from J; bases not matched to a gene: 9. Germline CDR1 is LNHDA and CDR2 is SQIVND (reference sequence). The CDR3 DNA follows: TGTGCCAGTAGTATCGAGGGGGGGACAGGGGGCGTCAATCAGCCCCAGCATTTT. Amino acid sequence: CASSIEGGTGGVNQPQHF.

This chain connects TRBV5-1 to TRBJ1-1; unclear D gene. The V end lost 1 base, the J end lost 1 base, and 11 bases lay between the germline ends. The CDR3 length is 15 residues. The germline gives CDR1 SGHRS, CDR2 YFSETQ. CDR3 protein: CASSLWEGGNTEAFF. The CDR3 DNA sequence: TGCGCCAGCAGCTTGTGGGAGGGAGGGAACACTGAAGCTTTCTTT.

CDR3 nucleotides: TGTGCCAGCAGCTTGGTTGGGACAGGCGGAGGCTACACCTTC. It encodes CASSLVGTGGGYTF. The chain joins TRBV5-6 to TRBJ1-2, with 8 bases that match TRBD1. The CDR3 spans 14 residues. Germline CDR1 and CDR2: SGHDT and YYEEEE. Trimming at V came to 0 bases and at J to 8 bases, leaving 6 bases not matched to a gene.

V and J are TRBV30 and TRBJ1-1; TRBD1 matches at 12 bases. The V gene end was trimmed by 8 bases and the J gene end by 3 bases; junction bases not matched to a gene: 10. CDR3 length equals 15 residues. Germline-derived CDR1 and CDR2 are GTSNPN and SVGIG (reference sequence). The CDR3 nucleotides are TGTGCCAGATCCGGGACAGGGGGCATGGACACTGAAGCTTTCTTT. Translated: CARSGTGGMDTEAFF.

V and J are TRBV18 and TRBJ2-7; 8 bases agree with TRBD2. V lost 4 bases, J lost 2 bases, and 7 bases stayed unmatched. Per germline, CDR1 KGHSH and CDR2 LQKENI. This CDR3 has 15 amino acids. CDR3 sequence reads: CASSRSGGEAYEQYF. For the CDR3, the DNA is TGTGCCAGCTCACGATCCGGGGGGGAAGCCTACGAGCAGTACTTC.

V gene TRBV7-9 combines with J gene TRBJ2-1; TRBD2 matches at 8 bases. Germline CDR1 reads SEHNR; CDR2 reads FQNEAQ (reference sequence). V lost 7 bases and J lost 7; bases outside the gene matches: 12. The CDR3 is made up of 15 amino acids. The CDR3 protein is CASIPKAGAHNEQFF. The CDR3 DNA reads TGTGCCAGCATCCCCAAAGCGGGGGCCCATAATGAGCAGTTCTTC.

The J gene is TRBJ1-1, the V gene TRBV5-5; the D is unclear. V was pared by 0 bases and J by 1 base, with 7 bases between. In germline, CDR1 is SGHKS, CDR2 YYEKEE (reference sequence). This CDR3 region has 14 residues. CDR3 in DNA: TGTGCCAGCAGCTTGGGACAAACGAACACTGAAGCTTTCTTT. Protein: CASSLGQTNTEAFF.

J is TRBJ2-1 and V is TRBV19; 11 nucleotides agree with TRBD2. Germline V gene sequence: CDR1 LNHDA, CDR2 SQIVND (reference sequence). Trimming took 6 bases from V and 4 from J; bases not matched to a gene: 5. The CDR3 runs to 15 residues. The CDR3 sequence is CASRRGLAVYNEQFF. The CDR3 coding sequence is TGTGCCAGTAGACGGGGACTAGCGGTTTACAATGAGCAGTTCTTC.

Points on this clone: Additional DNA sequences in this sample encode the identical CDR3. The gene calls are TRBV7-9 and TRBJ2-7; D not resolved. V shed 5 bases and J shed 4 bases, with 9 bases lying between them. Germline lookup yields CDR1 SEHNR and CDR2 FQNEAQ (reference sequence). The CDR3 loop spans 12 amino acids. CDR3 coding DNA: TGTGCCAGCAGCGGTCTCAGGTACGAGCAGTACTTC. This sequence encodes CASSGLRYEQYF.

The V call is TRBV24-1, the J call TRBJ1-1; D unresolved. The V gene's germline CDR1 is KGHDR and CDR2 SFDVKD. V lost 8 bases to trimming and J lost 1 base, with 10 bases between them. The CDR3 sequence is 13 residues long. CDR3 in amino acids: CATTGPGNTEAFF. In nucleotides, the CDR3 is TGTGCCACCACTGGGCCAGGGAACACTGAAGCTTTCTTT.

This sequence joins TRBV6-5 and TRBJ2-5; 7 nucleotides match TRBD2. Per the germline V gene, CDR1 is MNHEY and CDR2 is SVGAGI. This CDR3 contains 14 residues. The trim removed 5 bases at V and 7 bases at J, leaving 10 bases unmatched. The CDR3 nucleotides are TGTGCCAGCAGTCTACTAGCGCTCCGAGGGACCCAGTACTTC. It codes for CASSLLALRGTQYF.

The genes are TRBV3-1 (or the pseudogene TRBV3-2) and TRBJ1-3; tentatively, D is TRBD1 (5 bases). CDR3 length equals 15 residues. Germline CDR1 LGHDT, CDR2 YNNKEL (reference sequence). V lost 1 base and J 4 bases, leaving 11 bases between the germline ends. CDR3 region: CASSQAGGVGNTIYF. DNA for the CDR3: TGTGCCAGCAGCCAAGCCGGAGGGGTAGGAAACACCATATATTTT.

The V gene is TRBV30, the J gene TRBJ1-4; D is unclear. V dropped 0 bases and J dropped 8 bases, with 4 bases sitting between them. CDR1 is GTSNPN and CDR2 is SVGIG in the germline V gene (reference sequence). The CDR3 consists of 11 residues. The CDR3 protein is CAWSVEEKLFF. The CDR3 bases are TGTGCCTGGAGTGTGGAGGAAAAACTGTTTTTT.

V gene TRBV3-1 (or the pseudogene TRBV3-2) combines with J gene TRBJ2-1; no reliable D call. The CDR3 has 13 amino acids. CDR1 is LGHDT and CDR2 is YNNKEL in the germline V gene (reference sequence). V was shortened by 3 bases and J by 9 bases, with 12 bases between the two germline ends. Written as DNA, the CDR3 is TGTGCCAGCAGCCAGCACCCCTCGGTTGAGCAGTTCTTC. It encodes CASSQHPSVEQFF.

The chain is built from TRBV6-2 or TRBV6-3 and TRBJ2-2, with TRBD2 identical over 7 bases. The CDR3 contains 16 residues. V trimming: 4 bases; J trimming: 4 bases; junction bases outside the gene matches: 9. Germline V lookup: CDR1 MNHEY, CDR2 SVGEGT. The CDR3 reads CASSFAGDPPTGELFF. DNA for the CDR3: TGTGCCAGCAGTTTTGCGGGGGACCCCCCCACCGGGGAGCTGTTTTTT.

The chain is built from TRBV3-1 (or the pseudogene TRBV3-2) and TRBJ2-1, with TRBD2 as a possible D gene (6 bases). Germline CDR1 is LGHDT and CDR2 is YNNKEL (reference sequence). The length of the CDR3 is 15 residues. V lost 4 bases and J 0 bases, leaving 10 bases between the germline ends. The CDR3 loop is CASSPGTHSYNEQFF. CDR3 DNA sequence: TGTGCCAGCAGCCCCGGGACTCACTCCTACAATGAGCAGTTCTTC.

The chain links TRBV29-1 to TRBJ1-5; a weak D match, TRBD1 (5 bases). Between the trimmed V and J ends, which lost 8 bases and 5 bases, there was a span of 16 bases. Looked up from germline, CDR1 is SQVTM and CDR2 is ANQGSEA. The length of the CDR3 is 13 residues. The chain's CDR3 is CSPKGRGHQPQHF. The CDR3 DNA sequence: TGCAGCCCTAAAGGAAGGGGCCATCAGCCCCAGCATTTT.

The rearrangement links TRBV6-1 to TRBJ1-5; D is possibly TRBD1 (6 bases). The CDR3 is made up of 16 amino acids. Germline V CDR1 and CDR2: MNHNS, SASEGT. Trimming removed 3 bases from V and 6 bases from J, with 18 bases in between. CDR3 in amino acids: CASSDPRAGTSQPQHF. CDR3 in DNA: TGTGCCAGCAGTGACCCGCGAGCTGGGACAAGTCAGCCCCAGCATTTT.

The rearrangement joins TRBV4-1 to TRBJ2-1, with TRBD2 identical over 7 bases. Germline CDR1 MGHRA, CDR2 YSYEKL. The CDR3 covers 19 residues. The ends lost 0 bases at V and 4 bases at J; junction bases unmatched: 15. This CDR3 reads CASSQDSGGGTYSYNEQFF. The CDR3 region has the DNA TGCGCCAGCAGCCAAGATTCCGGCGGGGGTACCTATTCTTACAATGAGCAGTTCTTC.

The J gene is TRBJ1-6, the V gene TRBV5-4; 9 bases are a match to TRBD1. Germline loops: CDR1 SGHNT, CDR2 YYREEE (reference sequence). This CDR3 comprises 15 residues. V trimming: 3 bases; J trimming: 7 bases; junction bases outside the gene matches: 5. The CDR3 coding sequence is TGTGCCAGCAGCTCAAGGGGGACAGGGAATTCACCCCTCCACTTT. This codes for CASSSRGTGNSPLHF.

This chain connects TRBV18 to TRBJ1-2, with 7 nucleotides matching TRBD1. The CDR3 is made up of 14 amino acids. Germline CDR1 and CDR2: KGHSH and LQKENI. The trim removed 2 bases at V and 4 bases at J, leaving 4 bases unmatched. In nucleotides, the CDR3 is TGTGCCAGCTCACCAGACAGGGTACCCTATGGCTACACCTTC. It codes for CASSPDRVPYGYTF.

The sample holds one count of this clone. This chain connects TRBV7-2 to TRBJ2-6, with D perhaps matching TRBD1 (5 bases). The germline V gene encodes CDR1 SGHTA and CDR2 FQGNSA. This CDR3 is 17 amino acids long. V shed 1 base and J shed 2 bases, with 12 bases lying between them. This CDR3 reads CASSLGGRQAGANVLTF. The CDR3 DNA follows: TGTGCCAGCAGCTTAGGGGGCCGGCAGGCTGGGGCCAACGTCCTGACTTTC.

The V call is TRBV19, the J call TRBJ1-6; 7 bases align to TRBD1. CDR3 length: 15 amino acids. Germline CDR1 LNHDA, CDR2 SQIVND (reference sequence). The trim removed 5 bases at V and 6 bases at J, leaving 7 bases unmatched. DNA for the CDR3: TGTGCCAGTAGTGACACGACAGGGTCTAATTCACCCCTCCACTTT. It specifies CASSDTTGSNSPLHF. Supplemented by reference TRBV19 and TRBJ1-6, the full variable domain reads DGGITQSPKYLFRKEGQNVTLSCEQNLNHDAMYWYRQDPGQGLRLIYYSQIVNDFQKGDIAEGYSVSREKKESFPLTVTSAQKNPTAFYLCASSDTTGSNSPLHFGNGTRLTVT.

The chain recombines TRBV21-1 with TRBJ2-4; no check of the table's D call, TRBD1, against the DNA was made. TRBV21-1 is described as a pseudogene. CDR3 size: 15 residues. CDR3 sequence (DNA): TGTGCCAGCAGCAAAGTAAACAGGATGCAAAACATTCAGTACTTC. Protein product: CASSKVNRMQNIQYF.

This chain joins TRBV13 and TRBJ1-5; D gene ambiguous. Germline V lookup: CDR1 PRHDT, CDR2 FYEKMQ (reference sequence). V gave up 5 bases and J gave up 5 bases, with 7 bases separating them. This CDR3 region has 12 residues. The CDR3 spells CASSPGDQPQHF. The CDR3 coding sequence is TGTGCCAGCAGCCCCGGGGATCAGCCCCAGCATTTT.

Turning to this clone: Other DNA sequences in this sample translate to the same CDR3. The rearrangement uses TRBV6-6 and TRBJ2-7; 8 positions agree with TRBD1. The CDR3 runs 14 residues. Germline V gene lookup returns CDR1 MNHNY and CDR2 SVGAGI (reference sequence). V gave up 6 bases and J gave up 2 bases; unmatched junction bases: 6. The CDR3 nucleotides are TGTGCCAGCAGCTACGGGACAGGAACCTACGAGCAGTACTTC. Its protein is CASSYGTGTYEQYF.

The chain couples TRBV7-3 to TRBJ1-3; D is ambiguous. Germline loops: CDR1 SGHTA, CDR2 FQGTGA. The CDR3 spans 14 residues. V lost 1 base and J lost 7, with 11 bases in between. The CDR3 sequence: CASSLMGGGNTIYF. The DNA of the CDR3 is TGTGCCAGCAGCTTAATGGGCGGAGGGAACACCATATATTTT.